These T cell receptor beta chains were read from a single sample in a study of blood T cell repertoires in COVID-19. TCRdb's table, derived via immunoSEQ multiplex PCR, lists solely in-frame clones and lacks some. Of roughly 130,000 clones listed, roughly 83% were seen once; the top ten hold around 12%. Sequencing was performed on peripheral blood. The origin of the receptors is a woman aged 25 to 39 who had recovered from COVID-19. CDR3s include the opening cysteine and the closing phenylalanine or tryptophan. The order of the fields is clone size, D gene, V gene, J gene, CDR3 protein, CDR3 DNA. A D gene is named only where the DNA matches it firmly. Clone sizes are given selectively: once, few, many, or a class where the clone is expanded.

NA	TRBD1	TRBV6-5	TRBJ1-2	CASSRQGTSYGYTF	TGTGCCAGCAGCCGACAGGGAACTAGCTATGGCTACACCTTC
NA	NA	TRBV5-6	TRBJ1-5	CASSLRASGKYQPQHF	TGTGCCAGCAGCCTCAGGGCGTCGGGCAAATATCAGCCCCAGCATTTT
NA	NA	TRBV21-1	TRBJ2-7	CASSTQVREVCEQYF	TGTGCCAGCAGCACTCAAGTCAGGGAAGTATGCGAGCAGTACTTC
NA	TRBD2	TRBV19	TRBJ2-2	CASSSRTSGRANTGELFF	TGTGCCAGTAGTTCCCGGACTAGCGGGAGGGCGAACACCGGGGAGCTGTTTTTT
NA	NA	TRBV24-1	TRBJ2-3	CATSEAEGATDTQYF	TGTGCCACCAGTGAAGCAGAGGGAGCCACAGATACGCAGTATTTT
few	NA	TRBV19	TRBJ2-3	CASSTLGTYTDTQYF	TGTGCCAGTAGTACGCTGGGGACATACACAGATACGCAGTATTTT
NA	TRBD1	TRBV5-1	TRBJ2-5	CASSWGTVQETQYF	TGCGCCAGCAGCTGGGGGACAGTACAAGAGACCCAGTACTTC
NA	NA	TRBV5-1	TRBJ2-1	CASSFSTAGTYNEQFF	TGCGCCAGCAGCTTCTCCACGGCAGGGACTTACAATGAGCAGTTCTTC
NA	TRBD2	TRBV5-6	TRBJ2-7	CASSLGTSGFTYEQYF	TGTGCCAGCAGCTTGGGGACTAGCGGTTTTACCTACGAGCAGTACTTC
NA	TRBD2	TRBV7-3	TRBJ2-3	CASSLTISAGGPDTQYF	TGTGCCAGCAGCTTAACGATCTCAGCGGGAGGGCCGGATACGCAGTATTTT
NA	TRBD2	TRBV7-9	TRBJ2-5	CASSPMFGGATERETQYF	TGTGCCAGCAGCCCAATGTTCGGGGGGGCGACCGAGCGGGAGACCCAGTACTTC
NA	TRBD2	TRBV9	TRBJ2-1	CASSPGTSLYNEQFF	TGTGCCAGCAGCCCAGGGACTAGTCTTTACAATGAGCAGTTCTTC
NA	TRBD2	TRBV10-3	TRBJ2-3	CAISHGTSGSTDTQYF	TGTGCCATCAGTCATGGGACTAGCGGGAGCACAGATACGCAGTATTTT
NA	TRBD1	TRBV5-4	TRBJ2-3	CASSLGQGAHTDTQYF	TGTGCCAGCAGCTTGGGACAGGGGGCCCACACAGATACGCAGTATTTT
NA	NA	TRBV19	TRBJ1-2	CASSIGRNYGYTF	TGTGCCAGTAGTATTGGTCGGAACTATGGCTACACCTTC
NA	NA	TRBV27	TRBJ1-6	CASSLGAGTYNSPLHF	TGTGCCAGCAGTTTGGGGGCAGGAACCTATAATTCACCCCTCCACTTT
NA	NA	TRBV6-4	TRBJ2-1	CASSDGAATFF	TGTGCCAGCAGTGACGGGGCGGCCACATTCTTC
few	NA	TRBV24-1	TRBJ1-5	CATSGSAYSNQPQHF	TGTGCCACCAGTGGGTCCGCCTATAGCAATCAGCCCCAGCATTTT
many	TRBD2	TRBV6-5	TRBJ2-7	CASSLAGNSYEQYF	TGTGCCAGCAGCCTAGCGGGAAACTCCTACGAGCAGTACTTC
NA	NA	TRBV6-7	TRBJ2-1	CASSYPERRNEQFF	TGTGCCAGCAGTTACCCCGAGCGACGCAATGAGCAGTTCTTC
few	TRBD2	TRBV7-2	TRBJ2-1	CASSLVGSGSARNEQFF	TGTGCCAGCAGCTTAGTTGGGAGCGGGAGTGCAAGGAATGAGCAGTTCTTC
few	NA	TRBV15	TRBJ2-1	CATSTRPSGVGYNEQFF	TGTGCCACCAGCACACGACCCTCCGGAGTAGGTTACAATGAGCAGTTCTTC
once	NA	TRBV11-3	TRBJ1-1	CASSLGSGVAFF	TGTGCCAGCAGCTTAGGATCGGGGGTAGCTTTCTTT
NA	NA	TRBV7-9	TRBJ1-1	CASSTRQLNTEAFF	TGTGCCAGCAGCACAAGACAGTTGAACACTGAAGCTTTCTTT
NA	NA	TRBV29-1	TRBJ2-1	CSVEGAPEQFF	TGCAGCGTTGAAGGAGCGCCTGAGCAGTTCTTC
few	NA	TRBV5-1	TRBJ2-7	CASSYRVSEQYF	TGCGCCAGCAGCTACAGGGTAAGCGAGCAGTACTTC
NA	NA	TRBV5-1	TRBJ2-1	CASKDRKGRGEQFF	TGCGCCAGCAAAGACAGGAAGGGACGAGGCGAGCAGTTCTTC
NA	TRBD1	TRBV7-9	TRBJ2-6	CASNIYGTESSGANVLTF	TGTGCCAGCAACATTTACGGGACAGAGAGCTCTGGGGCCAACGTCCTGACTTTC
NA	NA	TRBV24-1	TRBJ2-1	CATSDSGGVYNEQFF	TGTGCCACCAGTGACTCCGGCGGGGTCTACAATGAGCAGTTCTTC
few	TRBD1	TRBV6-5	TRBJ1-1	CASSTDRGPAEAFF	TGTGCCAGCAGTACCGACAGGGGGCCCGCTGAAGCTTTCTTT
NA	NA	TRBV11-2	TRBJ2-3	CASSLAGLQGSTDTQYF	TGTGCCAGCAGCTTAGCGGGCCTGCAGGGGAGCACAGATACGCAGTATTTT
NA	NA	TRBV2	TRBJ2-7	CASSEIVAYEQYF	TGTGCCAGCAGTGAAATCGTAGCCTACGAGCAGTACTTC
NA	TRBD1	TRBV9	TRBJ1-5	CASSASTGWNQPQHF	TGTGCCAGCAGCGCGTCGACAGGGTGGAATCAGCCCCAGCATTTT
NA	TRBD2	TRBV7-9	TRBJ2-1	CASSLGEGNEQFF	TGTGCCAGCAGCTTAGGGGAGGGGAATGAGCAGTTCTTC
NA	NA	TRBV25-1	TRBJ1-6	CASSELGASPLHF	TGTGCCAGCAGTGAATTAGGGGCTTCACCCCTCCACTTT
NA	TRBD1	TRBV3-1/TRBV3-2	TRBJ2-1	CASSQGGTGAYNEQFF	TGTGCCAGCAGCCAAGGAGGGACAGGGGCGTACAATGAGCAGTTCTTC
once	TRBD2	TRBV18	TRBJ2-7	CASSSLAGVYEQYF	TGTGCCAGCTCCTCACTAGCGGGAGTCTACGAGCAGTACTTC
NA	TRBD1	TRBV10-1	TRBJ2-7	CASSGTGATVYEQYF	TGCGCCAGCAGTGGCACAGGGGCCACCGTCTACGAGCAGTACTTC